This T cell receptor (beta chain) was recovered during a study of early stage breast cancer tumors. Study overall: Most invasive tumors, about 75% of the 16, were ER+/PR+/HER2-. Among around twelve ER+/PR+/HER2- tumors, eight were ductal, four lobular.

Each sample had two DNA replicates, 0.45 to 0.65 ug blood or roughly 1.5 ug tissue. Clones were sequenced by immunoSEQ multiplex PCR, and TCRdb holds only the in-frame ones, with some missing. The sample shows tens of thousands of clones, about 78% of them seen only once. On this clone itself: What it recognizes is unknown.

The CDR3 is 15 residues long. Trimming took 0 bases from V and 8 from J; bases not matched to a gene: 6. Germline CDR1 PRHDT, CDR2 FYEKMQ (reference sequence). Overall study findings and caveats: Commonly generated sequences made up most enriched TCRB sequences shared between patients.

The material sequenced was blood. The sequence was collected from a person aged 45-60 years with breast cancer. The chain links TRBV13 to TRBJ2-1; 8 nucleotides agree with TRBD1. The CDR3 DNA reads TGTGCCAGCAGCTTAGGGGCAGGGGGCGGGGATGAGCAGTTCTTC. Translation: CASSLGAGGGDEQFF.